This T cell receptor beta chain was identified in a study of cytomegalovirus exposure and HLA in healthy donors. Measured with immunoSEQ multiplex PCR; TCRdb has only the in-frame clones, and not every one. This table has 65,000 or so clones, approximately 94% appearing once. The V gene's germline CDR1 is SNHLY and CDR2 FYNNEI. With 4 bases clipped from V and 7 bases from J, the junction kept 2 bases outside the gene matches. The CDR3 contains 13 residues. Material: PBMCs. This sequence joins TRBV2 and TRBJ1-5; 9 nucleotides agree with TRBD1. The sequence was collected from a man aged 18 to 35 in good health and CMV-seropositive. As DNA, the CDR3 is TGTGCCAGCAGTGGGACAGGGGTACAGCCCCAGCATTTT. Amino acid sequence: CASSGTGVQPQHF.